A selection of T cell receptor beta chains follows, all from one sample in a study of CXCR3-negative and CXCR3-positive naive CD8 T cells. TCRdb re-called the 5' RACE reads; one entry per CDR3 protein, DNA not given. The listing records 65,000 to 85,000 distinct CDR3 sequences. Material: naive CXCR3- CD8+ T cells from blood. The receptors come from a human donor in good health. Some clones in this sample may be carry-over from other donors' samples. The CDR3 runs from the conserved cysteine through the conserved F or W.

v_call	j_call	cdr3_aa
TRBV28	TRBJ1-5	CASTIEGRGSNQPQHF
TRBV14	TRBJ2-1	CASSQDMGGNEQFF
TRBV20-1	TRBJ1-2	CSASTLPTGLRWNGYTF
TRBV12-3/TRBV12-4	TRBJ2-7	CASSIEDRNSYEQYF
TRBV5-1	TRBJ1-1	CARSKRTEAFF
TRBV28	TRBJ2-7	CASSFRGTRHYEQYF
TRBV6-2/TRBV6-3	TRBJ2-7	CASSHVGLAGHTYEQYF
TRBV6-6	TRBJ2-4	CASSLGTWNIQYF
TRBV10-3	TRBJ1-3	CAISESLKERRGSSGNTIYF
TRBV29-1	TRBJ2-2	CSVTGGTGELFF
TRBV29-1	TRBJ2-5	CSVDRLLGGKETQYF
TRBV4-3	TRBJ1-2	CASSQVNEGYYGYTF
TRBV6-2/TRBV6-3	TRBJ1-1	CAGSYWGARAFF
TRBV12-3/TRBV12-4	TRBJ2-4	CASSQKNIQYF
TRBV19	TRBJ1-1	CASSVSPGENTEAFF
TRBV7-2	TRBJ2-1	CASSPALAGGPSYNEQFF
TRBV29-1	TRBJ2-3	CSVDFGGADTQYF
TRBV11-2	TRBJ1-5	CASRPWATGGGNQPQHF
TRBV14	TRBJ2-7	CASSQLTLGNEQYF
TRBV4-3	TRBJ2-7	CASSQDSGLGLVEQYF
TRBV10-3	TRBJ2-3	CAISPAGQGLDTQYF
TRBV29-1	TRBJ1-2	CSVSTGGVYGYTF
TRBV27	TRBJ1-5	CASSLKGTATNQPQHF
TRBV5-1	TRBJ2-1	CASSSHGGGNEQFF
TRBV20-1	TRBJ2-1	CSLMGSDNEQFF
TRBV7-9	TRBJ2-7	CASSQESGTTYEQYF
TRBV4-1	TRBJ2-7	CASSQVAGNSYEQYF
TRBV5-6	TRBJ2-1	CASSFGPGSYEQFF
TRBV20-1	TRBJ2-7	CSSRDLGRTGSGEQYF
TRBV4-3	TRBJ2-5	CASSQGTGVDETQYF
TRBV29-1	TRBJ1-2	CSVPSGGFGGGYTF